A selection of T cell receptor beta chains follows, all from one sample in a study of T cell responses to AZD1222 COVID-19 vaccine. Data came from immunoSEQ multiplex PCR; TCRdb stores just in-frame clones and leaves some out. The repertoire holds roughly 150,000 clones, with over 80% as singletons. The input for sequencing was peripheral blood, taken 28 days after the second AZD1222 dose. These receptors were taken from an adult who received the AZD1222 COVID-19 vaccine. The CDR3 runs from the conserved cysteine through the conserved F or W. The D gene is left open where the match is weak. Some rows mark clone size as missing; the rest say once, few, many or name a class of expanded clone.

clone_size j_call d_call v_call cdr3_aa cdr3_nt
- TRBJ1-4 TRBD1 TRBV20-1 CSAPGQGRLFF TGCAGTGCTCCGGGACAGGGTCGACTGTTTTTT
- TRBJ2-3 TRBD2 TRBV9 CASSPRTSGRTDTQYF TGTGCCAGCAGCCCCCGGACTAGCGGGAGAACAGATACGCAGTATTTT
- TRBJ2-5 TRBD2 TRBV10-3 CAISEGLAGDETQYF TGTGCCATCAGTGAGGGACTAGCGGGAGACGAGACCCAGTACTTC
- TRBJ2-2 TRBD2 TRBV29-1 CSVEGGRNTGELFF TGCAGCGTTGAAGGCGGGAGGAACACCGGGGAGCTGTTTTTT
- TRBJ2-2 - TRBV21-1 CASSKESGETGELFF TGTGCCAGCAGCAAAGAGTCCGGCGAAACCGGGGAGCTGTTTTTT
- TRBJ2-1 - TRBV7-2 CASSLVGGEHEQFF TGTGCCAGCAGCTTAGTTGGCGGAGAGCATGAGCAGTTCTTC
- TRBJ2-7 TRBD1 TRBV7-2 CASSSGQGKWEQYF TGTGCCAGCAGCTCGGGACAGGGGAAGTGGGAGCAGTACTTC
once TRBJ1-4 - TRBV6-2/TRBV6-3 CASSYDSAKREKLFF TGTGCCAGCAGTTACGACAGCGCCAAGCGGGAAAAACTGTTTTTT
few TRBJ2-3 TRBD1 TRBV28 CASSRTGGTDTQYF TGTGCCAGCAGCCGAACAGGGGGGACAGATACGCAGTATTTT
- TRBJ2-1 TRBD2 TRBV4-3 CASSQVSPGLAGPSSYNEQFF TGCGCCAGCAGCCAAGTTTCTCCGGGACTAGCGGGACCGAGCTCCTACAATGAGCAGTTCTTC
once TRBJ1-2 - TRBV3-1/TRBV3-2 CASSPNLLPGANYGYTF TGTGCCAGCAGCCCAAACCTCTTACCAGGAGCTAACTATGGCTACACCTTC